The 18 T cell receptor beta chains in this list originate from one sample, sequenced in a study of beta chain features in type 1 diabetes. Expressed TCRB transcripts were sequenced because the entire RNA isolate underwent reverse transcription. Data came from immunoSEQ multiplex PCR; TCRdb stores just in-frame clones and leaves some out. This sample carries about 350,000 clones, about 20% of them seen once, and the ten largest clones take 0.044%. The sequenced sample consisted of naive CD4+ T cells from blood. The receptors here all came from a woman under 30 in good health.

This clone came up a few times. This chain uses TRBV2 with TRBJ1-4; D ambiguous. This CDR3 has 15 amino acids. Trimming left V 7 bases short and J 5 bases short, with 17 bases between. CDR1 and CDR2 from the germline V gene are SNHLY and FYNNEI. The CDR3 loop is CASTSEIAGNEKLFF. The DNA for the CDR3 is TGTGCCAGCACCTCAGAAATCGCGGGGAATGAAAAACTGTTTTTT.

The chain links TRBV9 to TRBJ1-1, with D uncertain. Germline lookup yields CDR1 SGDLS and CDR2 YYNGEE. The CDR3 contains 16 residues. Trimming pared 4 bases from V and 0 bases from J, leaving 16 bases between. CDR3 in amino acids: CASSTRPDNMNTEAFF. The CDR3 region has the DNA TGTGCCAGCAGCACCCGACCTGACAACATGAACACTGAAGCTTTCTTT. Drawing the rest from reference TRBV9 and TRBJ1-1, the complete variable domain is DSGVTQTPKHLITATGQRVTLRCSPRSGDLSVYWYQQSLDQGLQFLIQYYNGEERAKGNILERFSAQQFPDLHSELNLSSLELGDSALYFCASSTRPDNMNTEAFFGQGTRLTVV.

A word on this clone: The same CDR3 is also encoded by other DNA sequences in this sample. The CDR3 protein is CASSVAGTNTGELFF. The CDR3 bases are TGTGCCAGCAGCGTAGCGGGTACGAACACCGGGGAGCTGTTTTTT. V usage is TRBV9 and J usage is TRBJ2-2; D uncertain. Looked up from germline, CDR1 is SGDLS and CDR2 is YYNGEE. The CDR3 loop spans 15 amino acids. V was trimmed by 0 bases and J by 0 bases, leaving 6 bases between them.

This clone was counted only a few times. This sequence joins TRBV28 and TRBJ1-2; D remains ambiguous. V lost 2 bases and J 7 bases, leaving 8 bases between the germline ends. Germline V gives CDR1 MDHEN, CDR2 SYDVKM. This CDR3 is 12 amino acids long. Here the CDR3 reads CASSLPSGGYTF. CDR3 DNA: TGTGCCAGCAGTTTACCCTCGGGTGGCTACACCTTC.

The rearrangement uses TRBV7-6 and TRBJ2-1; D possibly corresponds to TRBD2 (6 bases). V was trimmed by 2 bases and J by 3 bases, leaving 14 bases between them. This CDR3 has 16 amino acids. Germline V gene sequence: CDR1 SGHVS, CDR2 FNYEAQ. CDR3 sequence reads: CASSLPAPSVYNEQFF. The CDR3 region has the DNA TGTGCCAGCAGCTTACCGGCTCCTAGCGTCTACAATGAGCAGTTCTTC.

Only a few counts were recorded for this clone. The V and J genes are TRBV19 and TRBJ2-7; TRBD2 agrees at 8 bases. Germline V lookup: CDR1 LNHDA, CDR2 SQIVND (reference sequence). The CDR3 covers 16 residues. The J segment lost 2 bases and the V segment lost 5 bases, leaving 11 bases of the junction unmatched. The CDR3 nucleotides are TGTGCCAGTAGTCTAGTACGAACGGGAGGGGCCTACGAGCAGTACTTC. Translating gives CASSLVRTGGAYEQYF.

This clone showed up just a few times. This sample also contains other DNA sequences that code for the same CDR3. The V gene is TRBV2, the J gene TRBJ1-2; 8 positions match TRBD1. The CDR3 is 13 residues long. V gave up 5 bases and J gave up 3 bases; unmatched junction bases: 2. CDR1 and CDR2 (germline): SNHLY, FYNNEI. CDR3 nucleotides: TGTGCCAGCAGTTCGGACAGGGACTATGGCTACACCTTC. Translating gives CASSSDRDYGYTF.

This clone was counted only a few times. This chain links TRBV7-9 with TRBJ2-1, with TRBD1 identical over 7 bases. Germline CDR1 reads SEHNR; CDR2 reads FQNEAQ (reference sequence). The V gene end was trimmed by 5 bases and the J gene end by 4 bases; junction bases not matched to a gene: 8. The CDR3 runs to 15 residues. The DNA for the CDR3 is TGTGCCAGCAGCACCGAGGGGGCGTCGTACAATGAGCAGTTCTTC. Amino acid sequence: CASSTEGASYNEQFF.

This clone was seen a few times. V gene TRBV18 combines with J gene TRBJ1-5; 7 nucleotides line up with TRBD1. V lost 3 bases and J lost 7; bases outside the gene matches: 6. Germline V gene data show CDR1 as KGHSH and CDR2 as LQKENI. The CDR3 spans 14 residues. CDR3 DNA: TGTGCCAGCTCACCCGGGACAGTGGGCCAGCCCCAGCATTTT. Translated: CASSPGTVGQPQHF.

V usage is TRBV9 and J usage is TRBJ2-6; TRBD1 aligns across 8 bases. CDR3 length equals 18 residues. The junction had 8 bases not matched to a gene; V was cut back by 3 bases and J by 0 bases. Germline V CDR1 and CDR2: SGDLS, YYNGEE. CDR3 in amino acids: CASSESGGSSSGANVLTF. Here the CDR3 DNA reads TGTGCCAGCAGCGAATCAGGGGGCTCTTCCTCTGGGGCCAACGTCCTGACTTTC.

The V gene is TRBV7-9, the J gene TRBJ2-1; maybe TRBD2 (7 bases). Looked up from germline, CDR1 is SEHNR and CDR2 is FQNEAQ (reference sequence). The CDR3 sequence is 15 residues long. Trimming took 2 bases from V and 4 from J, leaving 12 bases between them. The CDR3 protein is CASSLKGEGYNEQFF. DNA for the CDR3: TGTGCCAGCAGCTTAAAGGGGGAGGGATACAATGAGCAGTTCTTC.

This clone was picked up a small number of times. The chain joins TRBV5-3 to TRBJ2-5; perhaps TRBD1 as D (6 bases). TRBV5-3 is an ORF for which the function is uncertain. The CDR3 totals 14 residues. V lost 4 bases and J lost 1, with 11 bases in between. The CDR3 nucleotides are TGTGCCAGAAGCCGAGGACAGCCCCAAGAGACCCAGTACTTC. It encodes CARSRGQPQETQYF.

The CDR3 region is CATSSLGNEQFF. For the CDR3, the DNA is TGTGCCACCAGCAGCCTAGGCAATGAGCAGTTCTTC. The chain recombines TRBV15 with TRBJ2-1; no clear D gene. Deletions cut 3 bases from V and 6 bases from J, with 6 bases between. Germline loops: CDR1 LNHNV, CDR2 YYDKDF (reference sequence). The CDR3 is 12 residues long. Complete variable domain (other parts from reference TRBV15 and TRBJ2-1): DAMVIQNPRYQVTQFGKPVTLSCSQTLNHNVMYWYQQKSSQAPKLLFHYYDKDFNNEADTPDNFQSRRPNTSFCFLDIRSPGLGDTAMYLCATSSLGNEQFFGPGTRLTVL.

The J gene is TRBJ2-5, the V gene TRBV21-1; the listed D gene, TRBD1, was not tested against the DNA. TRBV21-1 is a pseudogene segment. CDR3 size: 14 residues. The CDR3 reads CAICAGTGQETQYF. The CDR3 nucleotides are TGTGCCATTTGTGCCGGGACAGGGCAAGAGACCCAGTACTTC.

This clone was counted only a few times. V gene TRBV6-1 combines with J gene TRBJ2-5, with TRBD1 matching over 10 bases. This CDR3 contains 14 residues. V dropped 4 bases and J dropped 5; count of bases not matched to a gene: 4. Germline CDR1 is MNHNS and CDR2 is SASEGT. DNA for the CDR3: TGTGCCAGCAGTGCGGGACAGGGGTGGGAGACCCAGTACTTC. This sequence encodes CASSAGQGWETQYF.

V is TRBV6-5 and J is TRBJ2-3, with 8 positions matching TRBD1. The CDR3 totals 14 residues. Germline V gene data show CDR1 as MNHEY and CDR2 as SVGAGI. Germline trimming cut 7 bases from V and 1 base from J; bases unmatched to any gene: 4. DNA for the CDR3: TGTGCCAGCACCTGGACAGGGCGCACAGATACGCAGTATTTT. Its translation is CASTWTGRTDTQYF.

In its sample, this clone was seen a few times. The V call is TRBV5-1, the J call TRBJ2-1, with D perhaps TRBD1 (6 bases). V gave up 1 base and J gave up 5 bases, with 10 bases separating them. Germline-derived CDR1 and CDR2 are SGHRS and YFSETQ. CDR3 length equals 14 residues. CDR3 protein: CASSLSTGNNEQFF. Written as DNA, the CDR3 is TGCGCCAGCAGCTTGTCTACAGGGAACAATGAGCAGTTCTTC.

CDR3 protein: CASSSGSGANVLTF. The CDR3 region has the DNA TGTGCCAGCAGCTCAGGGTCTGGGGCCAACGTCCTGACTTTC. The rearrangement uses TRBV5-5 and TRBJ2-6; D is perhaps TRBD1 (5 bases). The V and J ends lost 3 bases and 1 base respectively, with 5 bases between them. Germline CDR1 reads SGHKS; CDR2 reads YYEKEE (reference sequence). The CDR3 totals 14 residues.